This entry describes one T cell receptor beta chain. Its antigen is currently unknown. These data originate in a study of Tregs in tolerant kidney transplant recipients. Study-level results: In tolerant patients, donor-specific Tregs outgrew total Tregs, suggesting antigen-driven expansion. Biological reproducibility was not directly addressed, but technical replication error appeared minimal.

The V gene end was trimmed by 4 bases and the J gene end by 6 bases; junction bases not matched to a gene: 18. Looked up from germline, CDR1 is SGHRS and CDR2 is YFSETQ. This CDR3 spans 17 amino acids. The assay was immunoSEQ multiplex PCR, and TCRdb's table has in-frame clones only and misses some. Altogether 90,000 or so clones are present, over 85% being singletons, with the ten largest covering 1.5% to 2%. Mixed chimerism was transient after nonmyeloablative marrow transplants from related graft donors. This specimen consisted of CD4+ T cells from blood (PBMCs), obtained 12 months after the transplant. This receptor was obtained from a human patient who received a combined kidney and bone marrow transplant. A subset of T cells may come from the graft donor. The chain uses TRBV5-1 and TRBJ1-1; 7 positions match TRBD1. The CDR3 sequence: CASSPGWDRTWDAEAFF. CDR3 sequence (DNA): TGCGCCAGCAGCCCCGGGTGGGACAGAACTTGGGACGCTGAAGCTTTCTTT.